Presented here are 27 T cell receptor beta chains from one specimen sequenced in a study of cytomegalovirus exposure and HLA in healthy donors. The PCR ran on 60 Vbeta and 13 Jbeta primers. Profiled with immunoSEQ multiplex PCR; TCRdb holds only in-frame clones, not every one. The sample has 120,000 to 150,000 clones, roughly 79% seen once. The specimen sequenced was PBMCs. The origin of the receptors is a woman aged 40 to 55 in good health and CMV-seropositive.

The rearrangement joins TRBV5-6 to TRBJ2-6; TRBD1 is a possible D gene (5 bases). V lost 2 bases to trimming and J lost 2 bases, with 11 bases between them. CDR1 and CDR2 from the germline V gene are SGHDT and YYEEEE. The CDR3 totals 16 residues. DNA of the CDR3: TGTGCCAGCAGCTTACAGGTATATGCTGGGGCCAACGTCCTGACTTTC. Encoded protein: CASSLQVYAGANVLTF.

V usage is TRBV5-4 and J usage is TRBJ2-2; D possibly corresponds to TRBD1 (6 bases). Between the trimmed V and J ends, which lost 0 bases and 4 bases, there was a span of 7 bases. CDR1 is SGHNT, CDR2 YYREEE, per germline (reference sequence). The CDR3 totals 14 residues. CDR3 DNA: TGTGCCAGCAGCTTGGAAGGGGGCACCGGGGAGCTGTTTTTT. Protein product: CASSLEGGTGELFF.

This sequence joins TRBV30 and TRBJ2-7; D uncertain. Trimming cost V 5 bases and J 0 bases, with 8 bases left between them. The CDR3 consists of 12 residues. Germline V gives CDR1 GTSNPN, CDR2 SVGIG (reference sequence). CDR3 loop: CAWGAFSYEQYF. In DNA form, the CDR3 reads TGTGCCTGGGGAGCCTTCTCCTACGAGCAGTACTTC.

The chain links TRBV11-2 to TRBJ1-1; D possibly corresponds to TRBD1 (5 bases). The CDR3 covers 14 residues. CDR1 is SGHAT and CDR2 is FQNNGV in the germline V gene. The V end lost 3 bases, the J end lost 1 base, and 9 bases lay between the germline ends. This CDR3 reads CASSFGGRNTEAFF. The CDR3 DNA is TGTGCCAGCAGCTTCGGGGGAAGGAACACTGAAGCTTTCTTT.

The V call is TRBV5-4, the J call TRBJ2-7, with 12 bases that match TRBD2. V was pared by 4 bases and J by 2 bases, with 7 bases of the junction left unmatched. The CDR3 spans 16 residues. In germline, CDR1 is SGHNT, CDR2 YYREEE (reference sequence). The CDR3 DNA reads TGTGCCAGCAGCAGGAGACTAGCGGGGGCCACCTACGAGCAGTACTTC. It translates to CASSRRLAGATYEQYF.

The chain recombines TRBV2 with TRBJ2-5; 11 positions match TRBD2. The CDR3 runs 16 residues. Germline V gene data show CDR1 as SNHLY and CDR2 as FYNNEI. Unmatched junction bases numbered 8, after V lost 3 bases and J lost 5 bases. The CDR3 nucleotides are TGTGCCAGCAGTGAGGGGGGACTAGCGGATCGGGAGACCCAGTACTTC. Amino acid sequence: CASSEGGLADRETQYF.

The rearrangement links TRBV28 to TRBJ1-5; D uncertain. The CDR3 consists of 13 residues. Germline-derived CDR1 and CDR2 are MDHEN and SYDVKM. The ends were cut back, 1 base at V and 2 bases at J, with 3 bases in the middle. The CDR3 reads CASSLFGNQPQHF. CDR3 DNA sequence: TGTGCCAGCAGTTTATTCGGCAATCAGCCCCAGCATTTT.

As for this clone: At one of its ends the junction is not consistent with the germline gene, which may arise from a read error. The chain is built from TRBV11-3 and TRBJ2-2; possible D gene TRBD2, 5 bases. The CDR3 length is 16 residues. Germline lookup yields CDR1 SGHNT and CDR2 YENEEA. In nucleotides, the CDR3 is TGTGCCAGCAGCCCCCAGGCGGGTACGGGCACCAGGGAGCTGTTTTTT. Translating gives CASSPQAGTGTRELFF. Full variable domain (rest looked up from reference TRBV11-3 and TRBJ2-2): EAGVVQSPRYKIIEKKQPVAFWCNPISGHNTLYWYLQNLGQGPELLIRYENEEAVDDSQLPKDRFSAERLKGVDSTLKIQPAELGDSAVYLCASSPQAGTGTRELFFGEGSRLTVL.

The CDR3 DNA follows: TGCAGCGCACAGGGGGCGCGGGAGACCCAGTACTTC. Protein: CSAQGARETQYF. The J gene is TRBJ2-5, the V gene TRBV29-1; 9 bases are shared with TRBD1. The CDR3 covers 12 residues. Looked up from germline, CDR1 is SQVTM and CDR2 is ANQGSEA. Trimming removed 7 bases from V and 5 bases from J; junction bases left unmatched: 5.

V usage is TRBV11-2 and J usage is TRBJ2-7, with 10 bases aligning to TRBD2. V shed 1 base and J 0 bases; nucleotides not matched to a gene: 9. The V gene's germline CDR1 is SGHAT and CDR2 FQNNGV. The CDR3 is 18 amino acids. The CDR3 spells CASSLATSSGGYSYEQYF. CDR3 nucleotide sequence: TGTGCCAGCAGCTTAGCCACTTCTAGCGGGGGCTACTCCTACGAGCAGTACTTC.

The chain has TRBV2 and TRBJ2-5, with D possibly matching TRBD2 (6 bases). Trimming shortened V by 6 bases and J by 1 base, and 15 bases separated the two germline ends. This CDR3 has 15 amino acids. CDR1 is SNHLY, CDR2 FYNNEI, per germline. CDR3 sequence (DNA): TGTGCCAGCAGGGATGGGGGGAGCCCCCAAGAGACCCAGTACTTC. It yields the protein CASRDGGSPQETQYF.

V gene TRBV2 combines with J gene TRBJ1-6; possibly TRBD1 for D (5 bases). The CDR3 loop spans 14 amino acids. Looked up from germline, CDR1 is SNHLY and CDR2 is FYNNEI. Trimming removed 1 base from V and 13 bases from J, with 14 bases in between. The chain's CDR3 is CASSEGMGLPPLHF. DNA for the CDR3: TGTGCCAGCAGTGAAGGGATGGGGCTGCCTCCCCTCCACTTT. The whole variable domain, remainder taken from reference TRBV2 and TRBJ1-6, is EPEVTQTPSHQVTQMGQEVILRCVPISNHLYFYWYRQILGQKVEFLVSFYNNEISEKSEIFDDQFSVERPDGSNFTLKIRSTKLEDSAMYFCASSEGMGLPPLHFGNGTRLTVT.

This clone was seen more than once but under ten times. The chain links TRBV6-5 to TRBJ1-2; D might be TRBD1 (6 bases). Germline CDR1 MNHEY, CDR2 SVGAGI. The germline V and J ends were trimmed by 4 bases and 7 bases, with 13 bases remaining between them. The CDR3 runs to 13 residues. The CDR3, as DNA: TGTGCCAGCAGTTCAGGGGATAACAGTGGCTACACCTTC. It is translated as CASSSGDNSGYTF.

The chain carries TRBV10-1 and TRBJ1-2; TRBD1 might be the D (5 bases). Germline V gives CDR1 WNHNN, CDR2 SYGVQD (reference sequence). The CDR3 covers 14 residues. Trimming pared 0 bases from V and 4 bases from J, leaving 9 bases between. The CDR3 protein is CASSESRQGYGYTF. The CDR3 DNA reads as TGCGCCAGCAGTGAGTCCCGGCAGGGCTATGGCTACACCTTC.

J is TRBJ2-3 and V is TRBV2; D is possibly TRBD2 (6 bases). The germline CDR1 and CDR2 sequences are SNHLY and FYNNEI. This CDR3 spans 15 amino acids. V lost 3 bases and J lost 3, with 13 bases in between. The CDR3 DNA is TGTGCCAGCAGTGACTATGCGGGGAGGACAGATACGCAGTATTTT. Amino acid sequence: CASSDYAGRTDTQYF.

The chain is built from TRBV5-1 and TRBJ1-4; D gene unclear. The germline V gene has CDR1 SGHRS and CDR2 YFSETQ. The CDR3 is 15 residues long. V lost 2 bases and J 6 bases, leaving 14 bases between the germline ends. CDR3 residues: CASSFRAGGDEKLFF. CDR3 sequence (DNA): TGCGCCAGCAGCTTTAGGGCGGGCGGGGATGAAAAACTGTTTTTT. The entire variable domain, with the rest obtained from reference TRBV5-1 and TRBJ1-4, is as follows: KAGVTQTPRYLIKTRGQQVTLSCSPISGHRSVSWYQQTPGQGLQFLFEYFSETQRNKGNFPGRFSGRQFSNSRSEMNVSTLELGDSALYLCASSFRAGGDEKLFFGSGTQLSVL.

The chain combines TRBV6-1 with TRBJ2-7; 7 bases are shared with TRBD2. The length of the CDR3 is 12 residues. Looked up from germline, CDR1 is MNHNS and CDR2 is SASEGT. V was pared by 7 bases and J by 4 bases, with 4 bases of the junction left unmatched. The CDR3 reads CASTGGLYEQYF. The CDR3 DNA reads as TGTGCCAGCACCGGGGGGTTATACGAGCAGTACTTC.

This clone was seen only once. The V gene is TRBV11-2, the J gene TRBJ2-7; 14 bases are a match to TRBD2. The CDR3 runs to 18 residues. V dropped 3 bases and J dropped 2; count of bases not matched to a gene: 9. The germline V gene has CDR1 SGHAT and CDR2 FQNNGV. The CDR3 sequence is CASSFKIPTSGGAYEQYF. Here the CDR3 DNA reads TGTGCCAGCAGCTTCAAGATTCCGACTAGCGGGGGGGCCTACGAGCAGTACTTC.

Details on this clone: A read error may produce the germline difference seen at one junction end. The V call is TRBV7-9, the J call TRBJ2-1; the D gene is possibly TRBD1 (5 bases). Germline V CDR1 and CDR2: SEHNR, FQNEAQ (reference sequence). There are 18 residues in the CDR3. CDR3 sequence (DNA): TGTTCCAGCAGCTTGTTTTTTCAGATTTGGGGCGGAAGGGATGAGCAGTTCTTC. Residues: CSSSLFFQIWGGRDEQFF.

The gene calls are TRBV11-2 and TRBJ1-4; unclear D gene. The CDR3 has 14 residues. The germline V gene has CDR1 SGHAT and CDR2 FQNNGV. The V end lost 3 bases, the J end lost 3 bases, and 8 bases lay between the germline ends. The CDR3 bases are TGTGCCAGCAGCTTGCTGTCAGCTAATGAAAAACTGTTTTTT. As protein: CASSLLSANEKLFF.

This chain links TRBV19 with TRBJ2-5, with 8 bases identical to TRBD2. The ends lost 4 bases at V and 5 bases at J; junction bases unmatched: 3. Germline V gene data show CDR1 as LNHDA and CDR2 as SQIVND (reference sequence). There are 13 residues in the CDR3. The CDR3 protein is CASSSSGVETQYF. DNA for the CDR3: TGTGCCAGTAGTAGTAGCGGGGTCGAGACCCAGTACTTC.

As DNA, the CDR3 is TGCGCCAGCAGCTTGGACGGGGGGCCGACCTACGAGCAGTACTTC. Translating gives CASSLDGGPTYEQYF. The chain uses TRBV5-1 and TRBJ2-7; a weak D match, TRBD2 (7 bases). V lost 0 bases and J 2 bases, leaving 12 bases between the germline ends. This CDR3 contains 15 residues. Looked up from germline, CDR1 is SGHRS and CDR2 is YFSETQ.

The rearrangement links TRBV2 to TRBJ2-5; the match to TRBD1 covers 10 bases. The CDR3 is made up of 14 amino acids. From germline, CDR1 is SNHLY and CDR2 FYNNEI. V shed 3 bases, J shed 8 bases, and the junction held 6 bases outside the gene matches. CDR3 DNA sequence: TGTGCCAGCAGTGATTACCGGGACAGGGGTACCCAGTACTTC. Its translation is CASSDYRDRGTQYF.

The chain carries TRBV19 and TRBJ2-1; 15 bases match TRBD2. Germline V lookup: CDR1 LNHDA, CDR2 SQIVND (reference sequence). Losses at the gene ends were 1 base for V and 7 bases for J; bases not matched to a gene: 8. CDR3 length: 18 amino acids. The CDR3 coding sequence is TGTGCCAGTAGTATAGGACGTGGGACTAGCGGGGGGTGGAATGAGCAGTTCTTC. Residues: CASSIGRGTSGGWNEQFF. Full variable domain (missing parts from reference TRBV19 and TRBJ2-1): DGGITQSPKYLFRKEGQNVTLSCEQNLNHDAMYWYRQDPGQGLRLIYYSQIVNDFQKGDIAEGYSVSREKKESFPLTVTSAQKNPTAFYLCASSIGRGTSGGWNEQFFGPGTRLTVL.

This clone was recorded only once. The chain employs TRBV27 and TRBJ2-3; maybe TRBD2 (6 bases). Trimming removed 5 bases from V and 2 bases from J, with 14 bases in between. Germline loops: CDR1 MNHEY, CDR2 SMNVEV (reference sequence). This CDR3 region has 15 residues. DNA of the CDR3: TGTGCCAGCAGTCTCGGGACTCTCCCCACAGATACGCAGTATTTT. Translating it yields CASSLGTLPTDTQYF.

The chain employs TRBV2 and TRBJ1-3; D gene ambiguous. Trimming cost V 7 bases and J 4 bases, with 11 bases left between them. Germline CDR1 SNHLY, CDR2 FYNNEI. This CDR3 contains 13 residues. The CDR3 loop reads CASTGGYGNTIYF. CDR3 in DNA: TGTGCCAGCACCGGCGGCTACGGAAACACCATATATTTT.

The rearrangement links TRBV7-9 to TRBJ1-2; tentatively, D is TRBD1 (5 bases). CDR3 length: 16 amino acids. Trimming pared 3 bases from V and 4 bases from J, leaving 18 bases between. Germline V gene data show CDR1 as SEHNR and CDR2 as FQNEAQ (reference sequence). CDR3 loop: CASSLGLEGALYGYTF. CDR3 coding DNA: TGTGCCAGCAGCTTGGGTTTAGAAGGGGCCCTCTATGGCTACACCTTC.